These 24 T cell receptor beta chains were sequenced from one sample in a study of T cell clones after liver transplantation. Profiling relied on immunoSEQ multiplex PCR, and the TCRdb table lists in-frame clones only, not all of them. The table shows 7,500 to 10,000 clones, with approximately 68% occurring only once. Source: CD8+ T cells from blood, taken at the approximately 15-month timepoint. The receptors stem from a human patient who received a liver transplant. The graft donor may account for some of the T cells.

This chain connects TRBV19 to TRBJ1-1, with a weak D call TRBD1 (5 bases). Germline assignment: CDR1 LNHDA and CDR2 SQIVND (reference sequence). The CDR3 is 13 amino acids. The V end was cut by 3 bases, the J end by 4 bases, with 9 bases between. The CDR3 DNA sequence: TGTGCCAGTAGTATTTCAGGGACCACTGAAGCTTTCTTT. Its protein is CASSISGTTEAFF. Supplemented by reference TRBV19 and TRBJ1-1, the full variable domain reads DGGITQSPKYLFRKEGQNVTLSCEQNLNHDAMYWYRQDPGQGLRLIYYSQIVNDFQKGDIAEGYSVSREKKESFPLTVTSAQKNPTAFYLCASSISGTTEAFFGQGTRLTVV.

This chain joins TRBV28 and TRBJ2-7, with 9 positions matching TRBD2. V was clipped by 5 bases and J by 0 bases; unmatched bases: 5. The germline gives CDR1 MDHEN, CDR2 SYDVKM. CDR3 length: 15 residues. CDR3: CASSPNSGSSYEQYF. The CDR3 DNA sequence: TGTGCCAGCAGTCCGAATAGCGGGAGCTCCTACGAGCAGTACTTC. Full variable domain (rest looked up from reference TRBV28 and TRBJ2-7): DVKVTQSSRYLVKRTGEKVFLECVQDMDHENMFWYRQDPGLGLRLIYFSYDVKMKEKGDIPEGYSVSREKKERFSLILESASTNQTSMYLCASSPNSGSSYEQYFGPGTRLTVT.

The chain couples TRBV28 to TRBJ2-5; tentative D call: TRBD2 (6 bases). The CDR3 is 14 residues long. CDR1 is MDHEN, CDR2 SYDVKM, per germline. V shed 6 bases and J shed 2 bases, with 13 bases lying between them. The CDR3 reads CASSRDGGQETQYF. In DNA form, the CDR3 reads TGTGCCAGCAGCAGGGACGGAGGGCAAGAGACCCAGTACTTC.

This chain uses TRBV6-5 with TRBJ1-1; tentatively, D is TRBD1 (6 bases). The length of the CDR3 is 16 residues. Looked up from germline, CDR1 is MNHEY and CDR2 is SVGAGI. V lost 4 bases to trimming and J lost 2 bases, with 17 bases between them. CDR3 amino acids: CASSSFPGQLNTEAFF. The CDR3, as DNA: TGTGCCAGCAGTTCTTTTCCCGGACAGCTCAACACTGAAGCTTTCTTT.

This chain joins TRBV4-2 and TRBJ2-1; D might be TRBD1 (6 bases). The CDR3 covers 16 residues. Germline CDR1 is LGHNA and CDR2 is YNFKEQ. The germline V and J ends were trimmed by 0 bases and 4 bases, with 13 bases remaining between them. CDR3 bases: TGTGCCAGCAGCCAAGAAGCAGGGGCGTCTTACAATGAGCAGTTCTTC. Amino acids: CASSQEAGASYNEQFF.

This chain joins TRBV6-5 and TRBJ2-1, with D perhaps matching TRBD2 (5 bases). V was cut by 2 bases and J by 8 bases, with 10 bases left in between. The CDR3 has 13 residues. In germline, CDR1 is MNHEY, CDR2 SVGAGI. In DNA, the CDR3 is TGTGCCAGCAGTTACCTTTCCGGGGATGAGCAGTTCTTC. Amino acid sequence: CASSYLSGDEQFF.

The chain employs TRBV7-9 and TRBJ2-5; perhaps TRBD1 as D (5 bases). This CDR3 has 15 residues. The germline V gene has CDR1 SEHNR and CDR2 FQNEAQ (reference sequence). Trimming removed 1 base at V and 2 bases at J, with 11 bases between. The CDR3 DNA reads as TGTGCCAGCAGCTTAGGTGACAGCAAGCAAGAGACCCAGTACTTC. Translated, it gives CASSLGDSKQETQYF.

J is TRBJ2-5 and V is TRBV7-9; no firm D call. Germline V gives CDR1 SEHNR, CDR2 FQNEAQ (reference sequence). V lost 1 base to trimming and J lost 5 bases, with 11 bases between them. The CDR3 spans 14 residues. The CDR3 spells CASSLGLGFETQYF. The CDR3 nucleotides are TGTGCCAGCAGCTTAGGTTTAGGGTTCGAGACCCAGTACTTC.

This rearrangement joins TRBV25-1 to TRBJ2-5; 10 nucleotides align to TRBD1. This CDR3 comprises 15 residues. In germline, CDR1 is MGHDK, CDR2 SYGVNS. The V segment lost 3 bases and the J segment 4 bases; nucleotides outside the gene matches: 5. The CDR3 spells CASSESTGGRETQYF. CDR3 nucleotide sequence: TGTGCCAGCAGTGAGTCGACAGGGGGCAGAGAGACCCAGTACTTC.

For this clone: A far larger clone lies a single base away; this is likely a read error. CDR3 loop: CASSGDSVGSGNTIYF. The CDR3 nucleotides read TGCGCCAGCAGCGGAGACAGTGTGGGCTCTGGAAACACCATATATTTT. This rearrangement joins TRBV5-1 to TRBJ1-3; D is possibly TRBD1 (5 bases). The CDR3 contains 16 residues. Per germline, CDR1 SGHRS and CDR2 YFSETQ. Deletions cut 4 bases from V and 0 bases from J, with 14 bases between.

CDR3 sequence: CASSLGPGNYEQYV. CDR3 DNA sequence: TGTGCCAGCAGCTTAGGACCAGGTAACTACGAGCAGTACGTC. The V call is TRBV7-8, the J call TRBJ2-7; no clear D. The germline V and J ends were trimmed by 1 base and 3 bases, with 10 bases remaining between them. This CDR3 has 14 residues. The germline V gene encodes CDR1 SGHVS and CDR2 FQNEAQ.

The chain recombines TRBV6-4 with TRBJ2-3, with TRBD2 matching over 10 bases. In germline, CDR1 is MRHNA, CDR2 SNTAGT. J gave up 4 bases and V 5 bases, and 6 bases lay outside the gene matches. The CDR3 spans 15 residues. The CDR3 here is CASSPSSGGADTQYF. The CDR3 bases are TGTGCCAGCAGTCCCTCAAGCGGGGGGGCAGATACGCAGTATTTT.

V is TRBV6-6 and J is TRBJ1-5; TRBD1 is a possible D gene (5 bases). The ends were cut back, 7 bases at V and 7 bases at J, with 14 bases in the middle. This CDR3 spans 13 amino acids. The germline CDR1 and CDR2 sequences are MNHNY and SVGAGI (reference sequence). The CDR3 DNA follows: TGTGCCAGCACCCAGGGTGTGGGCCAGCCCCAGCATTTT. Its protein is CASTQGVGQPQHF.

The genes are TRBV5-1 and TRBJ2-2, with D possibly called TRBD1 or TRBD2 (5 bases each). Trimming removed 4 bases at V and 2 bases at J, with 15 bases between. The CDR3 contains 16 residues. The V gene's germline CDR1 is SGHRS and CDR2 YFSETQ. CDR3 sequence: CASSAGTADNTGELFF. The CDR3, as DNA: TGCGCCAGCAGCGCCGGGACGGCGGATAACACCGGGGAGCTGTTTTTT.

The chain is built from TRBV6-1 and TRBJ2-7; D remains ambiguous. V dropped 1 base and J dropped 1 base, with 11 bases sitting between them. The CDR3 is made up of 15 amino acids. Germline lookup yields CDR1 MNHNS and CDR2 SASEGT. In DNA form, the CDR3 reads TGTGCCAGCAGTGAAGGATTGGCAGGATCCTACGAGCAGTACTTC. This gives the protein CASSEGLAGSYEQYF.

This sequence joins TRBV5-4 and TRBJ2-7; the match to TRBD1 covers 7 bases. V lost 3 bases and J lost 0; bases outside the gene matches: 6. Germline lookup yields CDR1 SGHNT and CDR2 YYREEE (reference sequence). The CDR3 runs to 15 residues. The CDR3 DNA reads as TGTGCCAGCAGCTCGACAGGGCCTAGCTCCTACGAGCAGTACTTC. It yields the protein CASSSTGPSSYEQYF.

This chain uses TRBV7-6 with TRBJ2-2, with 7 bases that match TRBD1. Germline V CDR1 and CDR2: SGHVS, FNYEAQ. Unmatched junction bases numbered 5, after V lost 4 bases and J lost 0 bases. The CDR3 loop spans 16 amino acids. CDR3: CASSSGTDTNTGELFF. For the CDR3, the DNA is TGTGCCAGCAGCTCTGGGACAGATACGAACACCGGGGAGCTGTTTTTT.

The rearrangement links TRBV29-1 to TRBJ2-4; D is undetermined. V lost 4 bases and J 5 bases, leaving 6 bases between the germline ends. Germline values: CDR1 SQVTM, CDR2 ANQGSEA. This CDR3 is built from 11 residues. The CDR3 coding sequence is TGCAGCGTTGGAATCGAAAACATTCAGTACTTC. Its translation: CSVGIENIQYF. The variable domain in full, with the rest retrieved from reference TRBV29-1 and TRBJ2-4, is SAVISQKPSRDICQRGTSLTIQCQVDSQVTMMFWYRQQPGQSLTLIATANQGSEATYESGFVIDKFPISRPNLTFSTLTVSNMSPEDSSIYLCSVGIENIQYFGAGTRLSVL.

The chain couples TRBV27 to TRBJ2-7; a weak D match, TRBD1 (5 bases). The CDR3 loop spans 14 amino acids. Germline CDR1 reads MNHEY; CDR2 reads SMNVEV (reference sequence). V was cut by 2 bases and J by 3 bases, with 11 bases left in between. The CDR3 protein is CASSLGQGNYEQYV. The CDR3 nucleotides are TGTGCCAGCAGTTTAGGGCAGGGCAACTACGAGCAGTACGTC.

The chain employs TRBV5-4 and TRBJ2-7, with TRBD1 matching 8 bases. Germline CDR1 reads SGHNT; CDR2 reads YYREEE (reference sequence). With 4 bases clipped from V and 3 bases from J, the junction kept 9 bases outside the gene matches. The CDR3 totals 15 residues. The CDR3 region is CASSHGTGGDYEQYF. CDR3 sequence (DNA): TGTGCCAGCAGCCATGGGACAGGCGGGGACTACGAGCAGTACTTC.

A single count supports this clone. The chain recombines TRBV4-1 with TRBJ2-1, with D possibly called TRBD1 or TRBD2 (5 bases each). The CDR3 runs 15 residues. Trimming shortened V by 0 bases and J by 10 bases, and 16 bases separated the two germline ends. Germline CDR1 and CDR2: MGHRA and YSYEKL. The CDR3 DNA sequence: TGCGCCAGCAGCCAAGATGGGGGAACTGGGTCGGAGCAGTTCTTC. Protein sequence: CASSQDGGTGSEQFF.

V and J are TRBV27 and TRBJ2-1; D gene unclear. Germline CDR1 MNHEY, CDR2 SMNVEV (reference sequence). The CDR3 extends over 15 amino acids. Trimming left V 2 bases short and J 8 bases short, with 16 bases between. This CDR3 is CASSLLAATGDEQFF. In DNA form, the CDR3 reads TGTGCCAGCAGTTTACTGGCCGCAACTGGAGATGAGCAGTTCTTC.

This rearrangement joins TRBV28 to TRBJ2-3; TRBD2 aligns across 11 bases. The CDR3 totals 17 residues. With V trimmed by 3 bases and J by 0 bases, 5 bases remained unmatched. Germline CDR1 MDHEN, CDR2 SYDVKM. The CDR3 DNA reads TGTGCCAGCAGTTTGTTTGTAGCGGGAGGGAGCACAGATACGCAGTATTTT. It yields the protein CASSLFVAGGSTDTQYF.

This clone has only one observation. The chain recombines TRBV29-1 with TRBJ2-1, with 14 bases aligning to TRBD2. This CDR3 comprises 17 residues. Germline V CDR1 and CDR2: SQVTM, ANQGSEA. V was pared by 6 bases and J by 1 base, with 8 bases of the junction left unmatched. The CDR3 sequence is CSVGGTSGSRSYNEQFF. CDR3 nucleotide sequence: TGCAGCGTCGGAGGGACTAGCGGGAGTAGGTCCTACAATGAGCAGTTCTTC.